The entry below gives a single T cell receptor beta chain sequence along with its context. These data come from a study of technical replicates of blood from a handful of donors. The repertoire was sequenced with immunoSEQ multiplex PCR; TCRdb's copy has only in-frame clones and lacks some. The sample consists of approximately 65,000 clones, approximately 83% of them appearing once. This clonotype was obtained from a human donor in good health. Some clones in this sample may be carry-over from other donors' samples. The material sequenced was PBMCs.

In DNA form, the CDR3 reads TGCGCCAGCAGCGCCGGGGGACAGATCTCTGGAAACACCATATATTTT. Protein sequence: CASSAGGQISGNTIYF. V is TRBV5-1 and J is TRBJ1-3, with 7 bases identical to TRBD1. The ends lost 4 bases at V and 0 bases at J; junction bases unmatched: 7. CDR3 size: 16 residues. Germline CDR1 SGHRS, CDR2 YFSETQ.